The 23 T cell receptor beta chains presented below share a single source sample, sequenced in a study of control samples from healthy donors and cancer patients. Using immunoSEQ multiplex PCR, the repertoire was profiled, and TCRdb retains in-frame clones only, with some absent. Among roughly 450,000 clones listed, over 75% were seen once. Sequencing used PBMCs. The receptors derive from a man between 35 and 55 years old with head and neck cancer.

This clone was observed once. The rearrangement uses TRBV7-3 and TRBJ1-2; tentative D call: TRBD1 (5 bases). Germline V gives CDR1 SGHTA, CDR2 FQGTGA. CDR3 size: 15 residues. V gave up 2 bases and J gave up 4 bases, with 14 bases separating them. CDR3 DNA sequence: TGTGCCAGCAGCTTAGGCTCAGGGCGCGGCTATGGCTACACCTTC. As protein: CASSLGSGRGYGYTF.

CDR3 bases: TGCGCCAGCGGCCTACAGGGTAACTACGAGCAGTACTTC. Translated: CASGLQGNYEQYF. The chain links TRBV5-1 to TRBJ2-7, with a weak D call TRBD1 (6 bases). Deletions cut 7 bases from V and 3 bases from J, with 14 bases between. The CDR3 sequence is 13 residues long. Germline V lookup: CDR1 SGHRS, CDR2 YFSETQ.

This sequence joins TRBV19 and TRBJ1-1; D gene uncertain. This CDR3 has 13 amino acids. Trimming removed 4 bases from V and 1 base from J, with 7 bases in between. Per germline, CDR1 LNHDA and CDR2 SQIVND (reference sequence). CDR3: CASSKRGNTEAFF. The DNA for the CDR3 is TGTGCCAGTAGTAAGCGGGGGAACACTGAAGCTTTCTTT.

The chain employs TRBV5-4 and TRBJ2-2, with TRBD2 matching 11 bases. There are 15 residues in the CDR3. V shed 6 bases and J 1 base; nucleotides not matched to a gene: 2. CDR1 is SGHNT and CDR2 is YYREEE in the germline V gene (reference sequence). This CDR3 is CASTLAGGNTGELFF. The CDR3 DNA sequence: TGTGCCAGCACCCTAGCGGGAGGGAACACCGGGGAGCTGTTTTTT.

This clone was recorded once. This chain uses TRBV18 with TRBJ2-2, with 7 bases that match TRBD1. The CDR3 has 15 residues. The germline V gene has CDR1 KGHSH and CDR2 LQKENI. V was clipped by 4 bases and J by 4 bases; unmatched bases: 6. CDR3 loop: CASSLGQAVTGELFF. Written as DNA, the CDR3 is TGTGCCAGCTCACTAGGACAGGCTGTCACCGGGGAGCTGTTTTTT.

The chain combines TRBV25-1 with TRBJ2-4; tentative D call: TRBD1 (5 bases). Trimming cost V 8 bases and J 9 bases, with 14 bases left between them. Germline CDR1 reads MGHDK; CDR2 reads SYGVNS. The CDR3 totals 12 residues. Written as DNA, the CDR3 is TGTGCCAGCGACGCAGGGATGGGCATTCAGTACTTC. The encoded protein is CASDAGMGIQYF.

This clone was seen only a few times. The J gene is TRBJ2-6, the V gene TRBV2; 7 bases are a match to TRBD1. This CDR3 is built from 18 residues. Germline values: CDR1 SNHLY, CDR2 FYNNEI. J gave up 0 bases and V 4 bases, and 9 bases lay outside the gene matches. The chain's CDR3 is CASSVLTGIHSGANVLTF. The CDR3 DNA sequence: TGTGCCAGCAGTGTTTTGACAGGGATTCACTCTGGGGCCAACGTCCTGACTTTC.

The genes are TRBV5-8 and TRBJ1-2, with TRBD1 as a possible D gene (5 bases). The CDR3 has 15 residues. V was clipped by 1 base and J by 2 bases, with 12 bases between them. Per germline, CDR1 SGHTS and CDR2 YDEGEE. This chain's CDR3 is CASSLWGGTNYGYTF. CDR3 DNA: TGTGCCAGCAGCTTGTGGGGGGGGACGAACTATGGCTACACCTTC.

This CDR3 reads CASVGFTEAFF. CDR3 nucleotide sequence: TGTGCCAGCGTTGGGTTTACTGAAGCTTTCTTT. The chain joins TRBV6-5 to TRBJ1-1; the D is unclear. CDR3 length equals 11 residues. Germline-derived CDR1 and CDR2 are MNHEY and SVGAGI. V lost 8 bases, J lost 5 bases, and 9 bases lay in between.

The rearrangement joins TRBV11-2 to TRBJ2-1; tentatively, D is TRBD1 or TRBD2 (5 bases each). V was shortened by 2 bases and J by 6 bases, with 14 bases between the two germline ends. The CDR3 runs to 15 residues. The germline gives CDR1 SGHAT, CDR2 FQNNGV. The CDR3 loop is CASSLYGAKGNEQFF. The CDR3 nucleotides read TGTGCCAGCAGCTTATACGGGGCAAAGGGCAATGAGCAGTTCTTC.

This chain joins TRBV9 and TRBJ2-7, with TRBD1 identical over 7 bases. Germline CDR1 is SGDLS and CDR2 is YYNGEE. J was trimmed by 6 bases and V by 4 bases; bases with no gene match: 10. The CDR3 consists of 14 residues. The CDR3 protein is CASSTQTGMGEQYF. In DNA form, the CDR3 reads TGTGCCAGCAGCACCCAGACAGGGATGGGCGAGCAGTACTTC.

The chain is built from TRBV14 and TRBJ2-7; D is uncertain. Germline V gene data show CDR1 as SGHDN and CDR2 as FVKESK. V was clipped by 5 bases and J by 7 bases, with 27 bases between them. The CDR3 is 17 amino acids. CDR3 region: CASSSRVGPLKASEQYF. CDR3 sequence (DNA): TGTGCCAGCAGCTCAAGAGTAGGCCCGCTCAAGGCCAGTGAGCAGTACTTC.

J is TRBJ2-1 and V is TRBV25-1; 12 bases are a match to TRBD2. Looked up from germline, CDR1 is MGHDK and CDR2 is SYGVNS. V shed 1 base and J 8 bases; nucleotides not matched to a gene: 9. The CDR3 loop spans 17 amino acids. The CDR3 spells CASSESLTSGRRDEQFF. The DNA of the CDR3 is TGTGCCAGCAGTGAATCCCTCACTAGCGGGAGGCGGGATGAGCAGTTCTTC.

This clone was detected a few times. The V and J genes are TRBV25-1 and TRBJ1-4, with D perhaps matching TRBD1 (5 bases). The germline CDR1 and CDR2 sequences are MGHDK and SYGVNS. V was clipped by 4 bases and J by 5 bases, with 14 bases between them. The CDR3 is 15 amino acids. The CDR3 reads CASSAPGTVNEKLFF. The CDR3, as DNA: TGTGCCAGCAGTGCACCCGGGACGGTAAATGAAAAACTGTTTTTT.

The chain joins TRBV30 to TRBJ2-1, with D perhaps TRBD2 (6 bases). Germline V CDR1 and CDR2: GTSNPN, SVGIG (reference sequence). The CDR3 sequence is 12 residues long. Trimming removed 2 bases from V and 8 bases from J, with 10 bases in between. The CDR3 is CAWSHGGDEQFF. The CDR3 bases are TGTGCCTGGAGTCACGGGGGTGATGAGCAGTTCTTC.

The rearrangement joins TRBV5-1 to TRBJ2-3; D may be TRBD2 (5 bases). The V gene lost 7 bases and the J gene lost 0 bases, with 15 bases spanning the gap. The CDR3 consists of 15 residues. Germline V gene sequence: CDR1 SGHRS, CDR2 YFSETQ. The CDR3 region is CASRTRAGSTDTQYF. CDR3 bases: TGCGCCAGCCGTACGAGGGCCGGGAGCACAGATACGCAGTATTTT. The complete variable domain, with remaining parts taken from reference TRBV5-1 and TRBJ2-3, reads KAGVTQTPRYLIKTRGQQVTLSCSPISGHRSVSWYQQTPGQGLQFLFEYFSETQRNKGNFPGRFSGRQFSNSRSEMNVSTLELGDSALYLCASRTRAGSTDTQYFGPGTRLTVL.

The rearrangement uses TRBV11-3 and TRBJ1-1; D remains unclear. The CDR3 spans 13 residues. Germline V gene sequence: CDR1 SGHNT, CDR2 YENEEA. V shed 4 bases and J shed 4 bases, with 10 bases lying between them. The CDR3 spells CASSSKAGTEAFF. The CDR3, as DNA: TGTGCCAGCAGCTCCAAGGCGGGCACTGAAGCTTTCTTT.

Only one count was recorded for this clone. The chain combines TRBV14 with TRBJ2-2, with TRBD1 identical over 10 bases. The trim removed 5 bases at V and 7 bases at J, leaving 10 bases unmatched. The length of the CDR3 is 16 residues. CDR1 SGHDN and CDR2 FVKESK come from the germline V gene. CDR3 in DNA: TGTGCCAGCAGCGAGCGACAGGGGGCTAAAGACGGGGAGCTGTTTTTT. Translated, it gives CASSERQGAKDGELFF.

J is TRBJ2-5 and V is TRBV4-3, with D unclear. Trimming left V 3 bases short and J 4 bases short, with 9 bases between. CDR3 size: 13 residues. CDR1 is LGHNA, CDR2 YSLEER, per germline. CDR3 DNA: TGCGCCAGCAGCCAGGCCCGCGGAGAGACCCAGTACTTC. Translating it yields CASSQARGETQYF.

This chain connects TRBV11-3 to TRBJ1-1; 7 bases are a match to TRBD1. V lost 1 base to trimming and J lost 1 base; unmatched junction nucleotides: 6. In germline, CDR1 is SGHNT, CDR2 YENEEA. The CDR3 totals 16 residues. Here the CDR3 reads CASSLGTSGGNTEAFF. Here the CDR3 DNA reads TGTGCCAGCAGCTTAGGGACGTCAGGGGGGAACACTGAAGCTTTCTTT. Filled out from reference TRBV11-3 and TRBJ1-1, the complete variable domain reads EAGVVQSPRYKIIEKKQPVAFWCNPISGHNTLYWYLQNLGQGPELLIRYENEEAVDDSQLPKDRFSAERLKGVDSTLKIQPAELGDSAVYLCASSLGTSGGNTEAFFGQGTRLTVV.

This clone was recorded once. This chain connects TRBV5-4 to TRBJ1-1; D ambiguous. V dropped 0 bases and J dropped 5 bases, with 14 bases sitting between them. CDR1 and CDR2 (germline): SGHNT, YYREEE (reference sequence). The CDR3 is 15 amino acids. CDR3 amino acids: CASSLDGRGGTEAFF. The CDR3 DNA reads TGTGCCAGCAGCTTGGACGGCCGGGGTGGGACTGAAGCTTTCTTT.

DNA for the CDR3: TGTGCCAGCAGCCTGCAGGGGAATCAGCCCCAGCATTTT. Translated, it gives CASSLQGNQPQHF. The chain carries TRBV9 and TRBJ1-5, with D possibly being TRBD1 (6 bases). Germline CDR1 is SGDLS and CDR2 is YYNGEE. Trimming removed 4 bases at V and 4 bases at J, with 9 bases between. CDR3 length: 13 amino acids.

The CDR3 reads CASTTHRDRYNEQFF. The CDR3 DNA follows: TGTGCCAGCACCACACACCGGGACAGATACAATGAGCAGTTCTTC. The chain joins TRBV6-5 to TRBJ2-1; 7 bases map to TRBD1. Germline CDR1 and CDR2: MNHEY and SVGAGI. The CDR3 spans 15 residues. The V and J ends lost 7 bases and 4 bases, in that order; junction bases with no gene match: 10.